A selection of T cell receptor beta chains follows, all from one sample in a study of blood T cells in healthy people across ages. From the 5' RACE reads, TCRdb called clonotypes with MiXCR, one entry per CDR3 protein. The sample lists about 2 million distinct CDR3 sequences; around half were seen once. The material sequenced was blood. The receptors derive from a woman aged 40-49 years in good health. The CDR3 runs from the conserved cysteine through the conserved F or W. Fields, in order: V gene, clone size, J gene, D gene, CDR3 DNA, CDR3 protein. A D gene is named only where the DNA matches it firmly. Clone size is given for some rows only: seen once, a few or many times, or a class if the clone is expanded.

>TRBV20-1|NA|TRBJ2-7|NA
TGCAGTGCTAGAGCACTCTTCGAGCAGTACTTC
CSARALFEQYF
>TRBV4-3|NA|TRBJ1-2|NA
TGCGCCAGCAGCCAAGTAGGGGGAAGGTATGGCTACACCTTC
CASSQVGGRYGYTF
>TRBV7-9|NA|TRBJ2-1|NA
TGTGCCAGCAGCCAAGATCGTGAGCAGTTCTTC
CASSQDREQFF
>TRBV7-2|few|TRBJ1-6|NA
TGTGCCAGCAGCCCCTCCGGGACTCGGTCACCCCTCCACTTT
CASSPSGTRSPLHF
>TRBV11-3|few|TRBJ2-1|TRBD1
TGTGCCAGCAGCGGCACAGGGGGCAGGGATGAGCAGTTCTTC
CASSGTGGRDEQFF
>TRBV20-1|NA|TRBJ2-3|NA
TGCAGTCTAGCTACTACAGATACGCAGTATTTT
CSLATTDTQYF
>TRBV11-2|NA|TRBJ2-5|TRBD2
TGTGCCAGCAGCTTCGGGACTAGCGGCCAAGAGACCCAGTACTTC
CASSFGTSGQETQYF
>TRBV7-2|NA|TRBJ2-7|TRBD2
TGTGCCAGCAGCTTAGACGGCTGGAGGGGAGGGGATAGGAACGAGCAGTACTTC
CASSLDGWRGGDRNEQYF
>TRBV7-2|few|TRBJ2-1|NA
TGTGCCAGCAGCCTAAGCAGGGTAGGGTCCTACAATGAGCAGTTCTTC
CASSLSRVGSYNEQFF
>TRBV9|NA|TRBJ2-3|NA
TGTGCCAGCAGCCCCCAGGGGGGGGGGCGGACAGATACGCAGTATTTT
CASSPQGGGRTDTQYF
>TRBV9|few|TRBJ1-2|NA
TGTGCCAGCAGCGTGTCGGGACTGACTAACTATGGCTACACCTTC
CASSVSGLTNYGYTF
>TRBV29-1|NA|TRBJ2-7|NA
TGCAGCGGTGAACGGGACGAGTCCTACGAGCAGTACTTC
CSGERDESYEQYF
>TRBV3-1|NA|TRBJ2-5|TRBD2
TGTGCCAGCAGCCGTGAGCTAGCGGGGTTCCAAGAGACCCAGTACTTC
CASSRELAGFQETQYF
>TRBV5-1|few|TRBJ2-1|TRBD2
TGCGCCAGCAGCTCGGGACTAGCGGGGGTAGAGCAGTTCTTC
CASSSGLAGVEQFF
>TRBV10-2|NA|TRBJ2-3|NA
TGCGCCAGCAGTGAGTCCGGGACGGCAGATACGCAGTATTTT
CASSESGTADTQYF
>TRBV6-5|NA|TRBJ2-4|TRBD1
TGTGCCAGCAGACGCGGACAGGGGGCGAGGGAGCAGTACTTC
CASRRGQGAREQYF
>TRBV24-1|few|TRBJ2-5|TRBD1
TGTGCCACCAGTGATTACAGAGACAGGGGGAGAGAGACCCAGTACTTC
CATSDYRDRGRETQYF
>TRBV28|NA|TRBJ2-1|TRBD1
TGTGCCAGCAGTTCGCCACAGGGGGCGCCGAGCAATGAGCAGTTCTTC
CASSSPQGAPSNEQFF
>TRBV12-3/TRBV12-4|NA|TRBJ2-5|NA
TGTGCCAGCGCGAACCGCAGGCTCCTAGGGGAGACCCAGTACTTC
CASANRRLLGETQYF
>TRBV20-1|NA|TRBJ2-3|NA
TGCAGTGCTAAAAAGTCTACAGATACGCAGTATTTT
CSAKKSTDTQYF
>TRBV25-1|NA|TRBJ1-5|TRBD1
TGTGCCAGCAGCGAGGGGACAGGGAGTCAGCCCCAGCATTTT
CASSEGTGSQPQHF
>TRBV4-3|NA|TRBJ2-1|TRBD2
TGCGCCAGCAGCCAAGAGGGTGGTAGCGGGGGAGACAATGAGCAGTTCTTC
CASSQEGGSGGDNEQFF
>TRBV4-1|NA|TRBJ2-2|NA
TGCGCCAGCAGCCAACGAGGGACACCCTCTGCGAACACCGGGGAGCTGTTTTTT
CASSQRGTPSANTGELFF
>TRBV6-6|few|TRBJ2-7|TRBD1
TGTGCCAGCAGAGACACGGGACAGGGGAGCTACGAGCAGTACTTC
CASRDTGQGSYEQYF
>TRBV7-9|few|TRBJ2-7|NA
TGTGCCAGCAGCTTTCGGAGTGGGGATTGGGACGAGCAGTACTTC
CASSFRSGDWDEQYF
>TRBV20-1|NA|TRBJ1-2|TRBD1
TGCAGTGCTAGAGATCACAGCGCCCCTCTACAGGGGGTAGGGGGCTACACCTTC
CSARDHSAPLQGVGGYTF
>TRBV29-1|few|TRBJ1-2|TRBD1
TGCAGCGTTGAGCCGAGACAGGGGGCCATTGGGGGCTACACCTTC
CSVEPRQGAIGGYTF
>TRBV5-1|NA|TRBJ2-7|NA
TGCGCCAGCAGTTCTCGGGGCGGCAGCAGTTCCTACGAGCAGTACTTC
CASSSRGGSSSYEQYF
>TRBV4-3|NA|TRBJ2-7|NA
TGCGCCAGCAGCCAAGGTTTTGGGGAACAGTCCTACGAGCAGTACTTC
CASSQGFGEQSYEQYF
>TRBV20-1|NA|TRBJ2-1|NA
TGCAGTGCAATTAGGACCTCCTACAATGAGCAGTTCTTC
CSAIRTSYNEQFF
>TRBV6-4|NA|TRBJ2-1|NA
TGTGCCAGCAGTGACGGCAGTCACGGATACGATGAGCAGTTCTTC
CASSDGSHGYDEQFF
>TRBV7-2|few|TRBJ2-5|NA
TGTGCCAGCAGCGGTCCTTTGGGCCAGGTGGAAGAGACCCAGTACTTC
CASSGPLGQVEETQYF
>TRBV7-2|few|TRBJ2-1|NA
TGTGCCAGCAGCCAGAATGCAGGTTGGGATGAGCAGTTCTTC
CASSQNAGWDEQFF
>TRBV7-9|NA|TRBJ1-2|NA
TGTGCCAGCAGCCAAGGGGATAGGGTCCCTCGCTATGGCTACACCTTC
CASSQGDRVPRYGYTF
>TRBV7-2|few|TRBJ2-5|TRBD2
TGTGCCAGCAGCTTAGTGGGGCAGCTAGCGGAACGCGAGAAGACCCAGTACTTC
CASSLVGQLAEREKTQYF
>TRBV27|NA|TRBJ1-5|TRBD1
TGTGCCAGCAGTGAGGGGCCTAGACAGGGGGCAGGTGGCAGCAATCAGCCCCAGCATTTT
CASSEGPRQGAGGSNQPQHF
>TRBV6-2/TRBV6-3|NA|TRBJ2-7|NA
TGTGCCAGCACCCCAGGACCCTTCCCACGGGCCGAGCAGTACTTC
CASTPGPFPRAEQYF
>TRBV7-9|NA|TRBJ2-5|TRBD2
TGTGCCAGCAGCTTCCTGCCTAGCGGGCAAGAGACCCAGTACTTC
CASSFLPSGQETQYF
>TRBV4-3|once|TRBJ1-2|NA
TGCGCCAGCAGCCATGAACACAGGGCGCAATATGGCTACACCTTC
CASSHEHRAQYGYTF
>TRBV9|NA|TRBJ2-5|TRBD1
TGTGCCAGCAGCCAAACTACCGGCAGGGGGGAGACCCAGTACTTC
CASSQTTGRGETQYF
>TRBV7-2|NA|TRBJ2-1|NA
TGTGCCAGCAGACCCGGTGGGGGGGGGGCCAATGAGCAGTTCTTC
CASRPGGGGANEQFF
>TRBV6-2/TRBV6-3|NA|TRBJ2-1|TRBD2
TGTGCCAGCAGATACTCGGGGGGGCCCAGCAATGAGCAGTTCTTC
CASRYSGGPSNEQFF
>TRBV29-1|NA|TRBJ1-4|NA
TGCAGCGTGGGAGACAGACAAACTAATGAAAAACTGTTTTTT
CSVGDRQTNEKLFF
>TRBV5-1|NA|TRBJ2-6|NA
TGCGCCAGCAGCTTGAGGGCGATCTCTGGGGCCAACGTCCTGACTTTC
CASSLRAISGANVLTF
>TRBV4-2|few|TRBJ2-5|TRBD2
TGTGCCAGCAGCCAAGTCTCTGGGACTAGCGGGGGGGCCATGTACAATGAGCAGTACTTC
CASSQVSGTSGGAMYNEQYF
>TRBV6-5|NA|TRBJ2-3|NA
TGTGCCAGCAGTTACGGCAAGGCTAGCACAGATACGCAGTATTTT
CASSYGKASTDTQYF
>TRBV4-1|NA|TRBJ2-6|TRBD1
TGCGCCAGCAGCCCCTATTGGACAGGGGAGTCCTCCTCTGGGGCCAACGTCCTGACTTTC
CASSPYWTGESSSGANVLTF
>TRBV11-3|NA|TRBJ2-1|NA
TGTGCCAGCAGCTTAGCAGGGCATACTCCCTACAATGAGCAGTTCTTC
CASSLAGHTPYNEQFF
>TRBV28|NA|TRBJ2-7|NA
TGTGCCAGCAGTCCCCTTGGCGTGCTCTACGAGCAGTACTTC
CASSPLGVLYEQYF
>TRBV14|NA|TRBJ2-3|NA
TGTGCCAGCAGCCATAAGGTAGATACGCAGTATTTT
CASSHKVDTQYF
>TRBV7-2|NA|TRBJ2-7|NA
TGTGCCAGCAGCTCCGTCAGCGTACTAACCTACAATGAGCAGTACTTC
CASSSVSVLTYNEQYF